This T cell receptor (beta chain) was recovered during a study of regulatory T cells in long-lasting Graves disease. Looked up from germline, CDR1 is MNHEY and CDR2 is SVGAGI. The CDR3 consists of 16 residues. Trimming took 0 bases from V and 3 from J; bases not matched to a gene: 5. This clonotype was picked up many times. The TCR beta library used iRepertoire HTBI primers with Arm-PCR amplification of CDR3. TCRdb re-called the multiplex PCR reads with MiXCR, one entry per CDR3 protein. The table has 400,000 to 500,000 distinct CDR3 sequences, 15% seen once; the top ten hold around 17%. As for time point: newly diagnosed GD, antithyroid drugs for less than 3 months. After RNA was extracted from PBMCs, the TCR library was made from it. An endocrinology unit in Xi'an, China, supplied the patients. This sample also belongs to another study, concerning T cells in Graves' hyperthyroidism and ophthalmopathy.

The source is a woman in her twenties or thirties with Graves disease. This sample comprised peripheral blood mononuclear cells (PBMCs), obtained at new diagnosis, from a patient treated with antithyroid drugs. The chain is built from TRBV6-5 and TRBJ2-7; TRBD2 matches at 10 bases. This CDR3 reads CASSYSRTSGNYEQYF. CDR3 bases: TGTGCCAGCAGTTACTCGAGGACTAGCGGTAACTACGAGCAGTACTTC.